These 3 T cell receptor beta chains were sequenced from one sample in a study of blood T cell repertoires in COVID-19. The method was immunoSEQ multiplex PCR; TCRdb's version includes in-frame clones alone and lacks a portion of them. This sample yields 100,000 to 120,000 clones, of which 80% to 90% are seen a single time; around 10% belongs to the top ten. Specimen: peripheral blood. The receptor set was obtained from a woman between 70 and 85 years old with acute or convalescent COVID-19.

This rearrangement joins TRBV5-4 to TRBJ2-7; a weak D match, TRBD2 (6 bases). Germline CDR1 and CDR2: SGHNT and YYREEE (reference sequence). The CDR3 spans 14 residues. V was cut by 1 base and J by 4 bases, with 12 bases left in between. CDR3 loop: CASSLNGGEYEQYF. CDR3 sequence (DNA): TGTGCCAGCAGCTTGAACGGGGGAGAATACGAGCAGTACTTC. Full variable domain (remainder filled in from reference TRBV5-4 and TRBJ2-7): ETGVTQSPTHLIKTRGQQVTLRCSSQSGHNTVSWYQQALGQGPQFIFQYYREEENGRGNFPPRFSGLQFPNYSSELNVNALELDDSALYLCASSLNGGEYEQYFGPGTRLTVT.

The gene calls are TRBV2 and TRBJ1-2; 8 bases agree with TRBD1. Germline V gene sequence: CDR1 SNHLY, CDR2 FYNNEI. There are 13 residues in the CDR3. V trimming: 9 bases; J trimming: 2 bases; junction bases outside the gene matches: 5. The CDR3 bases are TGTGCCAGAACCGGGACAGGCAACTATGGCTACACCTTC. Its translation is CARTGTGNYGYTF.

The chain links TRBV30 to TRBJ2-4; TRBD2 is a possible D gene (5 bases). V lost 3 bases and J lost 6, with 9 bases in between. Germline CDR1 and CDR2: GTSNPN and SVGIG (reference sequence). The CDR3 length is 12 residues. The CDR3 DNA follows: TGTGCCTGGAGAAGCGGCTCAAACATTCAGTACTTC. It is translated as CAWRSGSNIQYF.